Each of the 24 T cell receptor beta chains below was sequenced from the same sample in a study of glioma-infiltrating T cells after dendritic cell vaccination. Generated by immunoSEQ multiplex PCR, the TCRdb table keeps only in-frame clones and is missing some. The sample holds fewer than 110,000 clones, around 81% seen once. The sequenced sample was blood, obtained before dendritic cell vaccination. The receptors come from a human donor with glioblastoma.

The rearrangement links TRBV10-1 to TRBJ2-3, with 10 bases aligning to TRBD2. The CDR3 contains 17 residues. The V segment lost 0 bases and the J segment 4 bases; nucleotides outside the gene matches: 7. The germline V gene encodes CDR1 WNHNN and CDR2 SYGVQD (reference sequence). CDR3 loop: CASSESASGGVADTQYF. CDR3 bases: TGCGCCAGCAGTGAGTCGGCTAGCGGGGGTGTCGCAGATACGCAGTATTTT.

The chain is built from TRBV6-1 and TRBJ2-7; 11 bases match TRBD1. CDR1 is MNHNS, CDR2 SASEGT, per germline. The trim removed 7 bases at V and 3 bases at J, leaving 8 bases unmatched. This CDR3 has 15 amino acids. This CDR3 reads CASNTPGQGVYEQYF. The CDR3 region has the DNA TGTGCCAGCAATACGCCGGGACAGGGGGTCTACGAGCAGTACTTC.

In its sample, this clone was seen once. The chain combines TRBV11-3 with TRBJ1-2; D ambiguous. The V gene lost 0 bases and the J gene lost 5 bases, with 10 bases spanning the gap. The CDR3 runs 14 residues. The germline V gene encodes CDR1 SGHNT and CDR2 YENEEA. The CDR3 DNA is TGTGCCAGCAGCTTAGATGAGACTGGGTATGGCTACACCTTC. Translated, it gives CASSLDETGYGYTF.

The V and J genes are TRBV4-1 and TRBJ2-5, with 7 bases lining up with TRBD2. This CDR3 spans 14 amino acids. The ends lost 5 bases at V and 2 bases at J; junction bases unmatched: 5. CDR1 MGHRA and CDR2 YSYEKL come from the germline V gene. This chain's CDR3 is CASSLRRGQETQYF. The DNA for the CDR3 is TGCGCCAGCAGCTTGCGGCGGGGGCAAGAGACCCAGTACTTC.

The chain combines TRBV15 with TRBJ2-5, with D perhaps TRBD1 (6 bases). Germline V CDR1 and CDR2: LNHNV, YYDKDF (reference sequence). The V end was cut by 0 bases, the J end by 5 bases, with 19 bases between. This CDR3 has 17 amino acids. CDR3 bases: TGTGCCACCAGCAGAGATGTTGGGGGCAACCTAGGGGAGACCCAGTACTTC. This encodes CATSRDVGGNLGETQYF.

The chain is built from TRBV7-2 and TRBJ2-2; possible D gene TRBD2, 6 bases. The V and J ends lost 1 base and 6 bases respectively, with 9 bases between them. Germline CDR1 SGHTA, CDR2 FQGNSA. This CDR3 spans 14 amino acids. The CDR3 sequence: CASSLGGEAGELFF. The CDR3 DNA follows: TGTGCCAGCAGCTTAGGCGGGGAAGCCGGGGAGCTGTTTTTT.

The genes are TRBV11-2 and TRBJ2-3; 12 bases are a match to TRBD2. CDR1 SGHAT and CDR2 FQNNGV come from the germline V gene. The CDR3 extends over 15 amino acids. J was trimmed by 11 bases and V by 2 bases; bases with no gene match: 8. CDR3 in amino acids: CASSLTSGGPLGQYF. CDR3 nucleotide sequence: TGTGCCAGCAGCTTAACTAGCGGGGGGCCGCTTGGGCAGTATTTT.

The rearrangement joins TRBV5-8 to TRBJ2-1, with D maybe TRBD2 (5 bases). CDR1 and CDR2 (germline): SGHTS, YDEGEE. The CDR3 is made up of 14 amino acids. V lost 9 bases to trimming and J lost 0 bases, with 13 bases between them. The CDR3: CATPEGYSYNEQFF. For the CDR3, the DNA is TGTGCCACTCCTGAGGGATACTCCTACAATGAGCAGTTCTTC.

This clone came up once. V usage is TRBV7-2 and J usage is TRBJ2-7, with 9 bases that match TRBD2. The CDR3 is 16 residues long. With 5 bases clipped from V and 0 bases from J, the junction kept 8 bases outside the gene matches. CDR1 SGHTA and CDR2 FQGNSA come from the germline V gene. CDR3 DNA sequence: TGTGCCAGCAGCCCTCTAGCGGGGTTCTCCTCCTACGAGCAGTACTTC. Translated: CASSPLAGFSSYEQYF.

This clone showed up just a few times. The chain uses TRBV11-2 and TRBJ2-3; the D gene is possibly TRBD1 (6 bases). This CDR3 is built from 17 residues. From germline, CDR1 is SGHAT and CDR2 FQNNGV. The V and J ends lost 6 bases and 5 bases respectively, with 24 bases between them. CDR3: CASRTTTEMTGRDTQYF. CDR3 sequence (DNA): TGTGCCAGCAGGACTACCACCGAAATGACAGGAAGAGATACGCAGTATTTT.

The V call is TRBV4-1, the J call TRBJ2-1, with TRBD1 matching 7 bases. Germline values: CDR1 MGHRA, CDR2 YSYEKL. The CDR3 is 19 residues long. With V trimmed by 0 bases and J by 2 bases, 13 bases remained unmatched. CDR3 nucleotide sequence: TGCGCCAGCAGCCAAGATCGCAGGGGGACGGTGTTCGCCTACAATGAGCAGTTCTTC. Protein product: CASSQDRRGTVFAYNEQFF.

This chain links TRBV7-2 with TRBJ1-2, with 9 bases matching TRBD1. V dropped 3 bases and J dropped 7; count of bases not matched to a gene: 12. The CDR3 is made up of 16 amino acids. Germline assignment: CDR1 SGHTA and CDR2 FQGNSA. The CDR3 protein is CASSFVTPGQGPGYTF. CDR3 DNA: TGTGCCAGCAGCTTCGTCACACCGGGACAGGGTCCTGGCTACACCTTC. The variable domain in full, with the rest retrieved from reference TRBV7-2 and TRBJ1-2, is GAGVSQSPSNKVTEKGKDVELRCDPISGHTALYWYRQSLGQGLEFLIYFQGNSAPDKSGLPSDRFSAERTGGSVSTLTIQRTQQEDSAVYLCASSFVTPGQGPGYTFGSGTRLTVV.

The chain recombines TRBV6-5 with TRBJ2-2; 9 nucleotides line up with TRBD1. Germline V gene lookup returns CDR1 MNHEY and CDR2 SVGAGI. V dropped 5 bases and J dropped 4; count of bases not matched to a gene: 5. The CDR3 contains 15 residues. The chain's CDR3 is CASSQQGAATGELFF. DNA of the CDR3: TGTGCCAGCAGTCAACAGGGGGCGGCCACCGGGGAGCTGTTTTTT.

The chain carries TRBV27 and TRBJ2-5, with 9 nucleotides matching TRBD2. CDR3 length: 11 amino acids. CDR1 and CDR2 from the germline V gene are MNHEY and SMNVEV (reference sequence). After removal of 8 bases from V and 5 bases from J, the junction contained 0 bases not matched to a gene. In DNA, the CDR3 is TGTGCCAGCGGACTAGCGGAGACCCAGTACTTC. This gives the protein CASGLAETQYF.

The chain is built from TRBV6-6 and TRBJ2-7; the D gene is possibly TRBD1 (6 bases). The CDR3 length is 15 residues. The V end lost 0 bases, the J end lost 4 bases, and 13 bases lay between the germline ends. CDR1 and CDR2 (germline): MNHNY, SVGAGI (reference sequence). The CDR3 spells CASSYSLGQRYEQYF. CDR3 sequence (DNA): TGTGCCAGCAGTTACTCGCTAGGACAGAGGTACGAGCAGTACTTC.

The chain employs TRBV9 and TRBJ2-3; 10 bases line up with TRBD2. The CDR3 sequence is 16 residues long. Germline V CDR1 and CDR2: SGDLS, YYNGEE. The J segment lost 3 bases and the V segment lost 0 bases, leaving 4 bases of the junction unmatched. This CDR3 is CASSVALAGTTDTQYF. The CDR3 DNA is TGTGCCAGCAGCGTAGCACTAGCGGGGACTACAGATACGCAGTATTTT.

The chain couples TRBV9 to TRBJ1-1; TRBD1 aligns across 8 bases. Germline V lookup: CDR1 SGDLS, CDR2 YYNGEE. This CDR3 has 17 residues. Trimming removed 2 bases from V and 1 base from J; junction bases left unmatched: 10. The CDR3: CASSVYAGTGSNTEAFF. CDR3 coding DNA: TGTGCCAGCAGCGTTTACGCCGGGACAGGCTCGAACACTGAAGCTTTCTTT.

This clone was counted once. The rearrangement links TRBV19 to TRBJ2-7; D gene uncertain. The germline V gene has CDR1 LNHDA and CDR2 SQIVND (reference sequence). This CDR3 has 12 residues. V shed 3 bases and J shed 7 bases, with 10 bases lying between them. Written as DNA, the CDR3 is TGTGCCAGTAGTATGGCTGTCGGGGAGCAGTACTTC. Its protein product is CASSMAVGEQYF. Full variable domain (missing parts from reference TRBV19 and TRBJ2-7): DGGITQSPKYLFRKEGQNVTLSCEQNLNHDAMYWYRQDPGQGLRLIYYSQIVNDFQKGDIAEGYSVSREKKESFPLTVTSAQKNPTAFYLCASSMAVGEQYFGPGTRLTVT.

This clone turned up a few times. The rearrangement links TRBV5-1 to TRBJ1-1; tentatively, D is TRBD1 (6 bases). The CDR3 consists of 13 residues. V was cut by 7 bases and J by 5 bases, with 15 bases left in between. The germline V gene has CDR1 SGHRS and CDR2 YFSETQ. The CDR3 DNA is TGCGCCAGCGGGTTAAGGGGGGGGACTGAAGCTTTCTTT. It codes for CASGLRGGTEAFF. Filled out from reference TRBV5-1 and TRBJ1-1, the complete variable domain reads KAGVTQTPRYLIKTRGQQVTLSCSPISGHRSVSWYQQTPGQGLQFLFEYFSETQRNKGNFPGRFSGRQFSNSRSEMNVSTLELGDSALYLCASGLRGGTEAFFGQGTRLTVV.

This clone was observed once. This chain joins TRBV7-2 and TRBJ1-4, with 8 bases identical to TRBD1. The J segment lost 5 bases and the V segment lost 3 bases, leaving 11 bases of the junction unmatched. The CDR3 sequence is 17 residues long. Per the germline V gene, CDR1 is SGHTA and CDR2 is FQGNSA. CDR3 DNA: TGTGCCAGCAGCTTGGGACCTCCGACAGGGGCAAATGAAAAACTGTTTTTT. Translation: CASSLGPPTGANEKLFF.

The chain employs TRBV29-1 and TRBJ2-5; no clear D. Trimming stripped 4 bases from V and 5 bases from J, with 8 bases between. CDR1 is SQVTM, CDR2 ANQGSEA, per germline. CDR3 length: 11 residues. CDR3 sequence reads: CSVVGSETQYF. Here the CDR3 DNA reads TGCAGCGTTGTGGGCTCGGAGACCCAGTACTTC.

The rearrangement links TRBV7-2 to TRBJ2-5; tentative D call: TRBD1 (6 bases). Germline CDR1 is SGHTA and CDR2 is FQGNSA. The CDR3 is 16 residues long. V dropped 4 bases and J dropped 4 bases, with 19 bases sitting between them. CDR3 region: CASSSPRQGFGETQYF. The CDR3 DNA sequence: TGTGCCAGCAGCTCCCCCCGGCAGGGGTTCGGAGAGACCCAGTACTTC.

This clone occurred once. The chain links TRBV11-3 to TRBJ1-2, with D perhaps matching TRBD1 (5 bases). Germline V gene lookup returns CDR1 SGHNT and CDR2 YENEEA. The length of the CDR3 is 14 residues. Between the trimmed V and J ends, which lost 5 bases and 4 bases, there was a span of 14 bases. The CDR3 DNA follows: TGTGCCAGCAGCGTTAGGGGCGCCGGCTATGGCTACACCTTC. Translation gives CASSVRGAGYGYTF.

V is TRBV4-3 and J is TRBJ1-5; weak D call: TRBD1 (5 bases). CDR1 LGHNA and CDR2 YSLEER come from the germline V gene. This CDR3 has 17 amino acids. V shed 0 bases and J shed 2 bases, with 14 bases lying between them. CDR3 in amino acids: CASSQEGTLGGNQPQHF. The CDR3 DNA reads TGCGCCAGCAGCCAAGAGGGGACTCTTGGGGGCAATCAGCCCCAGCATTTT.